A selection of T cell receptor beta chains follows, all from one sample in a study of identical twins. One entry per CDR3 protein results from TCRdb running MiXCR on the 5' RACE reads. The sample carries 700,000 to 950,000 distinct CDR3 sequences, about 12% recorded once. This sample also belongs to another study, concerning yellow fever vaccine responses in identical twins.

The sample comprised PBMCs. These receptor sequences come from a woman younger than 35 in good health. Each CDR3 is given with its conserved first and last residue. Fields, in order: J gene, V gene, clone size, D gene, CDR3 DNA, CDR3 protein. The D gene is left open where the match is weak. The size field is filled for only some rows; it gives once, few, many or a size class.

J gene: TRBJ2-1; V gene: TRBV7-9; clone size: -; D gene: TRBD2; CDR3 DNA: TGTGCCAGCAGCTTAGAAAAGGTAGCGGGAGATGAGCAGTTCTTC; CDR3 protein: CASSLEKVAGDEQFF
J gene: TRBJ2-1; V gene: TRBV28; clone size: -; D gene: TRBD1; CDR3 DNA: TGTGCCAGCAGTCATCGGACAGGGGGGAATGAGCAGTTCTTC; CDR3 protein: CASSHRTGGNEQFF
J gene: TRBJ2-6; V gene: TRBV15; clone size: -; D gene: -; CDR3 DNA: TGTGCCACCAGCAGAGATCAGTTTGGGGCCAACGTCCTGACTTTC; CDR3 protein: CATSRDQFGANVLTF
J gene: TRBJ2-1; V gene: TRBV20-1; clone size: -; D gene: -; CDR3 DNA: TGCAGTGCTCAGAGCCCGGGGAGAACCTACAATGAGCAGTTCTTC; CDR3 protein: CSAQSPGRTYNEQFF
J gene: TRBJ2-1; V gene: TRBV12-3/TRBV12-4; clone size: -; D gene: -; CDR3 DNA: TGTGCCAGCAGTTTCAATAGCGGTCTTATATACAATGAGCAGTTCTTC; CDR3 protein: CASSFNSGLIYNEQFF
J gene: TRBJ2-1; V gene: TRBV20-1; clone size: few; D gene: -; CDR3 DNA: TGCAGTGCTAGAGCGGAGGACGGGAGTCAGTACAATGAGCAGTTCTTC; CDR3 protein: CSARAEDGSQYNEQFF
J gene: TRBJ1-2; V gene: TRBV6-4; clone size: -; D gene: -; CDR3 DNA: TGTGCCAGCAGTGACTCATTTAGGACGCGGCAGGGAGTCTATGGCTACACCTTC; CDR3 protein: CASSDSFRTRQGVYGYTF
J gene: TRBJ2-3; V gene: TRBV20-1; clone size: -; D gene: TRBD2; CDR3 DNA: TGCAGTGCAAGTCGGACTAGCGGGGGGGGGACAGATACGCAGTATTTT; CDR3 protein: CSASRTSGGGTDTQYF
J gene: TRBJ2-1; V gene: TRBV20-1; clone size: few; D gene: TRBD2; CDR3 DNA: TGCAGTGCTAGAGGGACTAGCGGACCCGCCAATGAGCAGTTCTTC; CDR3 protein: CSARGTSGPANEQFF
J gene: TRBJ1-4; V gene: TRBV7-9; clone size: -; D gene: -; CDR3 DNA: TGTGCCAGCAGCTTATCAGGGGAACAACTGTTTTTT; CDR3 protein: CASSLSGEQLFF
J gene: TRBJ1-2; V gene: TRBV7-9; clone size: -; D gene: TRBD1; CDR3 DNA: TGTGCCAGCAGCTTCGGGGACAGGGAAATTTCTGGCTACACCTTC; CDR3 protein: CASSFGDREISGYTF
J gene: TRBJ2-2; V gene: TRBV5-1; clone size: -; D gene: -; CDR3 DNA: TGCGCCAGCAGCTTGGACCCCAGTGCCGGGGAGCTGTTTTTT; CDR3 protein: CASSLDPSAGELFF
J gene: TRBJ1-4; V gene: TRBV7-6; clone size: -; D gene: -; CDR3 DNA: TGTGCCAGCAGCCCGCATGCTGAGAAACTGTTTTTT; CDR3 protein: CASSPHAEKLFF
J gene: TRBJ2-5; V gene: TRBV18; clone size: -; D gene: -; CDR3 DNA: TGTGCCAGCTCACCACCAGCAGGCCAAGAGACCCAGTACTTC; CDR3 protein: CASSPPAGQETQYF
J gene: TRBJ2-7; V gene: TRBV2; clone size: -; D gene: TRBD1; CDR3 DNA: TGTGCCAGCAGTGTGGCGACAGGGGGATCCTACGAGCAGTACTTC; CDR3 protein: CASSVATGGSYEQYF
J gene: TRBJ2-1; V gene: TRBV7-2; clone size: few; D gene: TRBD2; CDR3 DNA: TGTGCCAGCAGCCGTGTCCCTCTCACAGCGGGAGGGGGTGAGCAGTTCTTC; CDR3 protein: CASSRVPLTAGGGEQFF
J gene: TRBJ1-1; V gene: TRBV20-1; clone size: -; D gene: TRBD1; CDR3 DNA: TGCAGTGCTGACAGGGCCCCAAACACTGAAGCTTTCTTT; CDR3 protein: CSADRAPNTEAFF
J gene: TRBJ2-1; V gene: TRBV2; clone size: many; D gene: -; CDR3 DNA: TGTGCCAGCAGTGAAAACTACAATGAGCAGTTCTTC; CDR3 protein: CASSENYNEQFF
J gene: TRBJ2-7; V gene: TRBV29-1; clone size: many; D gene: TRBD1; CDR3 DNA: TGCAGCGTTGGGACAGGGATTGGTCTAGAGCAGTACTTC; CDR3 protein: CSVGTGIGLEQYF
J gene: TRBJ2-1; V gene: TRBV5-5; clone size: few; D gene: TRBD1; CDR3 DNA: TGTGCCAGCAGTCAAGGACAGGCGAGCTCCTACAATGAGCAGTTCTTC; CDR3 protein: CASSQGQASSYNEQFF
J gene: TRBJ2-2; V gene: TRBV10-1; clone size: -; D gene: -; CDR3 DNA: TGCGCCACCCCGGAGGGGGGAGGGAGGGCCGGGGAGCTGTTTTTT; CDR3 protein: CATPEGGGRAGELFF
J gene: TRBJ2-2; V gene: TRBV9; clone size: few; D gene: TRBD2; CDR3 DNA: TGTGCCAGCAGCGTAGGGCCGCCGGGGGGGCACACCGGGGAGCTGTTTTTT; CDR3 protein: CASSVGPPGGHTGELFF
J gene: TRBJ1-1; V gene: TRBV19; clone size: -; D gene: -; CDR3 DNA: TGTGCCAGTAGAAACGACAGGCTGAACACTGAAGCTTTCTTT; CDR3 protein: CASRNDRLNTEAFF
J gene: TRBJ1-1; V gene: TRBV29-1; clone size: -; D gene: -; CDR3 DNA: TGCAGCGTTGCACAACCTAACACTGAAGCTTTCTTT; CDR3 protein: CSVAQPNTEAFF
J gene: TRBJ2-5; V gene: TRBV18; clone size: -; D gene: -; CDR3 DNA: TGTGCCAGCTCACCTCCGGACACCCCTTGGGAGACCCAGTACTTC; CDR3 protein: CASSPPDTPWETQYF
J gene: TRBJ2-1; V gene: TRBV12-3/TRBV12-4; clone size: few; D gene: TRBD1; CDR3 DNA: TGTGCCAGCAGTTATGACAGGGATCGGGTTTACAATGAGCAGTTCTTC; CDR3 protein: CASSYDRDRVYNEQFF
J gene: TRBJ1-5; V gene: TRBV12-3/TRBV12-4; clone size: many; D gene: -; CDR3 DNA: TGTGCCAGCAGTTTAGCGCGGTGGGAAAACCCATGGGGTAGCAATCAGCCCCAGCATTTT; CDR3 protein: CASSLARWENPWGSNQPQHF
J gene: TRBJ2-5; V gene: TRBV5-1; clone size: -; D gene: -; CDR3 DNA: TGCGCCAGCAGCCTAAACAGGGCGGCAGGCCAAGAGACCCAGTACTTC; CDR3 protein: CASSLNRAAGQETQYF
J gene: TRBJ2-5; V gene: TRBV28; clone size: -; D gene: TRBD2; CDR3 DNA: TGTGCCAGCAGTTGGGGCGCGGGGGGACACCAAGAGACCCAGTACTTC; CDR3 protein: CASSWGAGGHQETQYF
J gene: TRBJ2-5; V gene: TRBV3-1; clone size: many; D gene: -; CDR3 DNA: TGTGCCAGCAGCCAACTAAAAGAGACCCAGTACTTC; CDR3 protein: CASSQLKETQYF
J gene: TRBJ1-1; V gene: TRBV10-3; clone size: few; D gene: TRBD1; CDR3 DNA: TGTGCCATCAGTGAAAGGGACAGGGGGCCCCTCGCTGAAGCTTTCTTT; CDR3 protein: CAISERDRGPLAEAFF
J gene: TRBJ1-6; V gene: TRBV7-9; clone size: few; D gene: TRBD1; CDR3 DNA: TGTGCCAGCAGCGCCAATGGTGGGACAGCAGATTCACCCCTCCACTTT; CDR3 protein: CASSANGGTADSPLHF
J gene: TRBJ2-3; V gene: TRBV11-3; clone size: few; D gene: TRBD2; CDR3 DNA: TGTGCCAGCAGCCCGGGTAGCGGGACCCACACAGATACGCAGTATTTT; CDR3 protein: CASSPGSGTHTDTQYF
J gene: TRBJ2-5; V gene: TRBV3-1; clone size: -; D gene: -; CDR3 DNA: TGTGCCAGCAGCCAAGGGGGAAGGCAAGAGACCCAGTACTTC; CDR3 protein: CASSQGGRQETQYF
J gene: TRBJ2-5; V gene: TRBV27; clone size: -; D gene: TRBD1; CDR3 DNA: TGTGCCAGCAGTGACAGGGGGCTCCAAGAGACCCAGTACTTC; CDR3 protein: CASSDRGLQETQYF
J gene: TRBJ1-6; V gene: TRBV5-1; clone size: few; D gene: -; CDR3 DNA: TGCGCCAGCAGCAACCCTAAGGGAAATTCACCCCTCCACTTT; CDR3 protein: CASSNPKGNSPLHF
J gene: TRBJ1-2; V gene: TRBV28; clone size: -; D gene: -; CDR3 DNA: TGTGCCAGCAGCGTGCACGACACTAACTATGGCTACACCTTC; CDR3 protein: CASSVHDTNYGYTF
J gene: TRBJ2-5; V gene: TRBV20-1; clone size: few; D gene: TRBD2; CDR3 DNA: TGCAGTGCTCGCTTAGCGGGAGGCCGGGGGACCCAGTACTTC; CDR3 protein: CSARLAGGRGTQYF
J gene: TRBJ1-1; V gene: TRBV6-1; clone size: few; D gene: -; CDR3 DNA: TGTGCCAGCATCTACAAGGGAGCGGGTCAGTTGAACACTGAAGCTTTCTTT; CDR3 protein: CASIYKGAGQLNTEAFF
J gene: TRBJ2-7; V gene: TRBV29-1; clone size: -; D gene: -; CDR3 DNA: TGCAGCGTTGAAGGTCCCGGTAGCACTGGGTACGAGCAGTACTTC; CDR3 protein: CSVEGPGSTGYEQYF
J gene: TRBJ2-1; V gene: TRBV14; clone size: -; D gene: -; CDR3 DNA: TGTGCCAGCAGCCACGAAACCGTGACCGGGGATAGTGAGCAGTTCTTC; CDR3 protein: CASSHETVTGDSEQFF
J gene: TRBJ2-3; V gene: TRBV29-1; clone size: few; D gene: -; CDR3 DNA: TGCAGCGTTTTGAGCCCCAAACTCACAGATACGCAGTATTTT; CDR3 protein: CSVLSPKLTDTQYF
J gene: TRBJ2-1; V gene: TRBV28; clone size: -; D gene: TRBD2; CDR3 DNA: TGTGCCAGCAGTACCCAGCTCGGGACTAGCGGGGGTTGGTACAATGAGCAGTTCTTC; CDR3 protein: CASSTQLGTSGGWYNEQFF
J gene: TRBJ1-5; V gene: TRBV5-5; clone size: -; D gene: -; CDR3 DNA: TGTGCCAGCAGCCCAGGGTGGGACAATCAGCCCCAGCATTTT; CDR3 protein: CASSPGWDNQPQHF
J gene: TRBJ1-1; V gene: TRBV11-2; clone size: many; D gene: -; CDR3 DNA: TGTGCCAGCAGCTTAGGCCGGGTCACTGAAGCTTTCTTT; CDR3 protein: CASSLGRVTEAFF
J gene: TRBJ2-7; V gene: TRBV4-1; clone size: few; D gene: TRBD2; CDR3 DNA: TGCGCCAGCAGCCAAGATCAAGCGGGAGCCACCTACGAGCAGTACTTC; CDR3 protein: CASSQDQAGATYEQYF
J gene: TRBJ2-3; V gene: TRBV12-3/TRBV12-4; clone size: -; D gene: -; CDR3 DNA: TGTGCCAGCAGTTTAGACGCGGCCCATAGCACAGATACGCAGTATTTT; CDR3 protein: CASSLDAAHSTDTQYF
J gene: TRBJ2-1; V gene: TRBV20-1; clone size: few; D gene: TRBD2; CDR3 DNA: TGCAGTGCTAGGGAGCGGGGGGGATATCTACGCCGGAGGAATGAGCAGTTCTTC; CDR3 protein: CSARERGGYLRRRNEQFF
J gene: TRBJ1-5; V gene: TRBV28; clone size: few; D gene: TRBD1; CDR3 DNA: TGTGCCAGCATGGGCAGGACAGGGGTACAGCCCCAGCATTTT; CDR3 protein: CASMGRTGVQPQHF
J gene: TRBJ2-2; V gene: TRBV10-3; clone size: few; D gene: -; CDR3 DNA: TGTGCCATCAGCAGGGGTCGGGAGCTGTTTTTT; CDR3 protein: CAISRGRELFF
J gene: TRBJ2-7; V gene: TRBV7-3; clone size: -; D gene: TRBD1; CDR3 DNA: TGTGCCAGCAGCTTATCGACAGGGGGCATTACGGAGCAGTACTTC; CDR3 protein: CASSLSTGGITEQYF
J gene: TRBJ1-1; V gene: TRBV18; clone size: -; D gene: -; CDR3 DNA: TGTGCCAGCTCACCTACCGGGGGACCGAACACTGAAGCTTTCTTT; CDR3 protein: CASSPTGGPNTEAFF
J gene: TRBJ1-1; V gene: TRBV11-2; clone size: -; D gene: -; CDR3 DNA: TGTGCCAGCAGCCCCATGGGGGGGAACACTGAAGCTTTCTTT; CDR3 protein: CASSPMGGNTEAFF